The source of this T cell receptor beta chain is a study of blood T cells in healthy people across ages. Study conclusions and caveats: Naive and antigen-experienced cells could not be conclusively compared, given unsorted PBMCs.

Next came a second PCR, run for about 7 to 12 cycles, which used a sample-barcoded 5' primer along with a J-beta primer mix. Every molecule of cDNA carried a tag from a template-switch adaptor with 12 random nucleotides. TCRdb re-analysed the 5' RACE reads in MiXCR, keeping a single row per CDR3 protein. In the table there are hundreds of thousands of distinct CDR3 sequences, roughly three fifths of which are singletons. This clonotype showed up just a few times. Its antigen is unknown. The CDR3 contains 16 residues. The trim removed 4 bases at V and 6 bases at J, leaving 15 bases unmatched. CDR1 LGHNA and CDR2 YNFKEQ come from the germline V gene.

This TCR derives from a man between 40 and 49 years old in good health. The specimen sequenced was blood. J is TRBJ2-7 and V is TRBV4-2; 7 bases are a match to TRBD2. The CDR3, as DNA: TGTGCCAGCAGCCCTCAGTCTAGCGGTAGTGGGTTCGAGCAGTACTTC. Its protein product is CASSPQSSGSGFEQYF.